The 20 T cell receptor beta chains below all came from one sample that was sequenced in a study of graft-versus-host responses after intestinal transplantation. The table came from immunoSEQ multiplex PCR; TCRdb's copy has only in-frame clones and leaves some out. The data hold some 87,000 clones, with 90% to 95% observed a single time. The antigens for these receptors are not known. Material: unstimulated CD8+ T cells sorted from spleen or lymph node cells, obtained before transplant. The receptor source for this set is a human donor who was the organ donor for an intestinal transplant.

This clone was seen a few times. The chain uses TRBV30 and TRBJ1-3; no clear D. V dropped 8 bases and J dropped 3 bases, with 11 bases sitting between them. The germline V gene encodes CDR1 GTSNPN and CDR2 SVGIG (reference sequence). This CDR3 comprises 12 residues. The CDR3 is CASAPSGNTIYF. In nucleotides, the CDR3 is TGTGCCAGTGCCCCCAGTGGAAACACCATATATTTT.

The chain has TRBV19 and TRBJ2-1; 8 nucleotides align to TRBD2. This CDR3 has 15 amino acids. The germline gives CDR1 LNHDA, CDR2 SQIVND (reference sequence). Germline trimming cut 5 bases from V and 4 bases from J; bases unmatched to any gene: 7. CDR3 nucleotides: TGTGCCAGTAGTGCCACGGGGGGGTTTTACAATGAGCAGTTCTTC. Amino acids: CASSATGGFYNEQFF.

The V call is TRBV19, the J call TRBJ1-3, with 7 bases fitting TRBD1. Unmatched junction bases numbered 3, after V lost 6 bases and J lost 1 base. This CDR3 is built from 14 residues. The germline gives CDR1 LNHDA, CDR2 SQIVND (reference sequence). In DNA form, the CDR3 reads TGTGCCAGTAGCCAGGGGGTGTCTGGAAACACCATATATTTT. This sequence encodes CASSQGVSGNTIYF.

This clone appeared a few times. This chain joins TRBV29-1 and TRBJ1-2; D is perhaps TRBD1 (5 bases). V was cut by 3 bases and J by 4 bases, with 6 bases left in between. The CDR3 covers 11 residues. The germline V gene encodes CDR1 SQVTM and CDR2 ANQGSEA. DNA of the CDR3: TGCAGCGTTGAGACAGTCTATGGCTACACCTTC. This sequence encodes CSVETVYGYTF. Supplemented by reference TRBV29-1 and TRBJ1-2, the full variable domain reads SAVISQKPSRDICQRGTSLTIQCQVDSQVTMMFWYRQQPGQSLTLIATANQGSEATYESGFVIDKFPISRPNLTFSTLTVSNMSPEDSSIYLCSVETVYGYTFGSGTRLTVV.

The chain carries TRBV13 and TRBJ1-1; 11 nucleotides agree with TRBD1. CDR1 is PRHDT, CDR2 FYEKMQ, per germline (reference sequence). The CDR3 contains 15 residues. With V trimmed by 5 bases and J by 3 bases, 5 bases remained unmatched. CDR3 sequence (DNA): TGTGCCAGCAGCGGCCTGGGACAGGGGGACACTGAAGCTTTCTTT. Residues: CASSGLGQGDTEAFF.

This chain links TRBV19 with TRBJ1-1; 7 bases match TRBD1. This CDR3 region has 15 residues. From germline, CDR1 is LNHDA and CDR2 SQIVND (reference sequence). The J segment lost 4 bases and the V segment lost 7 bases, leaving 12 bases of the junction unmatched. The CDR3 protein is CASNGEKTGRTEAFF. CDR3 sequence (DNA): TGTGCCAGTAACGGAGAGAAGACAGGGCGCACTGAAGCTTTCTTT.

The sample holds one count of this clone. This sequence joins TRBV2 and TRBJ2-7; 7 nucleotides match TRBD2. Germline loops: CDR1 SNHLY, CDR2 FYNNEI. V lost 6 bases, J lost 4 bases, and 15 bases stayed unmatched. The CDR3 contains 16 residues. CDR3 sequence: CASRREGLGTRYEQYF. In nucleotides, the CDR3 is TGTGCCAGCAGAAGGGAAGGACTAGGCACGAGGTACGAGCAGTACTTC.

The chain joins TRBV2 to TRBJ2-2; tentative D call: TRBD2 (7 bases). From germline, CDR1 is SNHLY and CDR2 FYNNEI. The ends were cut back, 8 bases at V and 5 bases at J, with 27 bases in the middle. This CDR3 region has 18 residues. The CDR3 bases are TGTGCCAGCGGGGTTTCTGGGGGGGCGATATGGGTTACCGGGGAGCTGTTTTTT. This sequence encodes CASGVSGGAIWVTGELFF.

The chain recombines TRBV4-3 with TRBJ2-7; tentative D call: TRBD1 (7 bases). This CDR3 contains 16 residues. Per germline, CDR1 LGHNA and CDR2 YSLEER. With 0 bases removed from V and 5 bases from J, the gap between germline ends came to 17 bases. The CDR3 is CASSQDLFRGANEQYF. DNA of the CDR3: TGCGCCAGCAGCCAAGATCTTTTCAGGGGGGCCAACGAGCAGTACTTC.

A single count supports this clone. The chain couples TRBV5-6 to TRBJ2-7, with a possible D match to TRBD2 (5 bases). Germline-derived CDR1 and CDR2 are SGHDT and YYEEEE. The CDR3 length is 12 residues. The germline V and J ends were trimmed by 2 bases and 9 bases, with 12 bases remaining between them. CDR3: CASSLLDSTQYF. CDR3 nucleotide sequence: TGTGCCAGCAGCTTACTAGACTCGACGCAGTACTTC.

V and J are TRBV18 and TRBJ1-1; D is unclear. V lost 1 base and J lost 4, with 10 bases in between. CDR3 length: 14 amino acids. Germline V CDR1 and CDR2: KGHSH, LQKENI. CDR3 region: CASSPLGGFTEAFF. CDR3 bases: TGTGCCAGCTCACCACTTGGAGGCTTCACTGAAGCTTTCTTT.

The J gene is TRBJ2-7, the V gene TRBV7-9, with D possibly matching TRBD2 (6 bases). CDR1 and CDR2 from the germline V gene are SEHNR and FQNEAQ (reference sequence). The CDR3 is 15 residues long. Trimming took off 1 base at V and 4 bases at J, with 14 bases between the two ends. The CDR3 DNA reads as TGTGCCAGCAGCTTAGTTGCGGGAAACAAATACGAGCAGTACTTC. This sequence encodes CASSLVAGNKYEQYF.

This clone came up a few times. This chain joins TRBV7-9 and TRBJ1-1; possible D gene TRBD1, 5 bases. The length of the CDR3 is 16 residues. The V end was cut by 0 bases, the J end by 0 bases, with 11 bases between. Germline lookup yields CDR1 SEHNR and CDR2 FQNEAQ (reference sequence). The CDR3 nucleotides are TGTGCCAGCAGCTTAGCGGCGGGGGGGGTGAACACTGAAGCTTTCTTT. Its protein is CASSLAAGGVNTEAFF. The complete variable domain, with remaining parts taken from reference TRBV7-9 and TRBJ1-1, reads DTGVSQNPRHKITKRGQNVTFRCDPISEHNRLYWYRQTLGQGPEFLTYFQNEAQLEKSRLLSDRFSAERPKGSFSTLEIQRTEQGDSAMYLCASSLAAGGVNTEAFFGQGTRLTVV.

This chain links TRBV19 with TRBJ2-7; 10 bases match TRBD2. The CDR3 runs to 16 residues. V shed 5 bases, J shed 5 bases, and the junction held 12 bases outside the gene matches. In germline, CDR1 is LNHDA, CDR2 SQIVND (reference sequence). CDR3 sequence: CASSVSLAGVGNEQYF. The CDR3 nucleotides are TGTGCCAGTAGTGTCAGCCTAGCGGGAGTAGGCAACGAGCAGTACTTC.

This clone was found once. Other DNA sequences from this sample encode an identical CDR3 as well. This rearrangement joins TRBV13 to TRBJ2-1; no clear D. The germline gives CDR1 PRHDT, CDR2 FYEKMQ (reference sequence). This CDR3 contains 13 residues. Between the trimmed V and J ends, which lost 0 bases and 7 bases, there was a span of 7 bases. The CDR3 coding sequence is TGTGCCAGCAGCTTAGGCCTCGGGAATGAGCAGTTCTTC. Translating it yields CASSLGLGNEQFF.

The rearrangement uses TRBV15 and TRBJ1-3, with D unresolved. Germline V gene sequence: CDR1 LNHNV, CDR2 YYDKDF (reference sequence). Trimming shortened V by 3 bases and J by 2 bases, and 8 bases separated the two germline ends. This CDR3 is 14 amino acids long. As DNA, the CDR3 is TGTGCCACCAGCAGGGAGGGTACTGGAAACACCATATATTTT. Residues: CATSREGTGNTIYF.

In this sample, this clone turned up once. The chain couples TRBV13 to TRBJ2-2; D is unresolved. The CDR3 spans 15 residues. V shed 6 bases and J shed 3 bases, with 14 bases lying between them. CDR1 and CDR2 from the germline V gene are PRHDT and FYEKMQ (reference sequence). CDR3 DNA sequence: TGTGCCAGCAGTTCATATACTTTGGACACCGGGGAGCTGTTTTTT. Translation gives CASSSYTLDTGELFF.

This chain links TRBV7-9 with TRBJ1-2, with 9 bases lining up with TRBD1. With 1 base clipped from V and 4 bases from J, the junction kept 7 bases outside the gene matches. The germline V gene has CDR1 SEHNR and CDR2 FQNEAQ (reference sequence). CDR3 size: 16 residues. CDR3 in amino acids: CASSLDRTGDVYGYTF. The CDR3 DNA is TGTGCCAGCAGCTTAGATCGGACAGGGGATGTCTATGGCTACACCTTC.

V usage is TRBV9 and J usage is TRBJ2-7; 9 nucleotides agree with TRBD2. The CDR3 has 15 amino acids. The ends lost 2 bases at V and 4 bases at J; junction bases unmatched: 7. The germline V gene encodes CDR1 SGDLS and CDR2 YYNGEE. CDR3: CASSVSAGGGYEQYF. Written as DNA, the CDR3 is TGTGCCAGCAGCGTTTCAGCGGGGGGAGGGTACGAGCAGTACTTC.

The chain recombines TRBV14 with TRBJ2-7; 9 nucleotides match TRBD1. In germline, CDR1 is SGHDN, CDR2 FVKESK. J lost 6 bases, V lost 4 bases, and 13 bases had no gene match. The CDR3 contains 16 residues. CDR3 residues: CASSPYTGGAWREQYF. The CDR3, as DNA: TGTGCCAGCAGCCCGTATACAGGGGGCGCGTGGCGCGAGCAGTACTTC.